The subject of this entry is one TCR beta chain. Its binding antigen is unknown. Base qualities are not provided; no much larger clone lies one nucleotide away. The library was produced with the immunoSEQ multiplex PCR assay. A mixture of 60 forward primers for TCR Vbeta segments and 13 reverse primers for TCR Jbeta segments was used in the multiplex PCR. A multiplex PCR assay on genomic DNA amplified the CDR3 region of rearranged TCR beta genes. The Illumina HiSeq System was used to sequence the amplified TCR beta libraries as 87-base-pair reads. As for the original processing: In a later analysis, tens of millions of unique TCR beta chains were counted across the 666 repertoires, and some 10 million of these chains were shared by at least two donors. A nearest-neighbor algorithm error-corrected the raw reads and collapsed the reads into unique sequences, merging closely related sequences to remove PCR and sequencing errors. Alignment of CDR3 sequences to IMGT reference sequences was used to assign V, D and J gene segments. Each retained sequence needed at least a six-nucleotide match to both a V gene segment and a J gene segment. A rearrangement was called productive if the CDR3 had no stop codons and remained in frame with V and J, and every other rearrangement was called non-productive. Following IMGT convention, CDR3 was defined as the stretch from the second conserved V-encoded cysteine up to the conserved J-encoded phenylalanine. The earlier analysis of some 550 of the donors excluded any sequence lacking an unambiguous match to a single V gene segment. An earlier analysis of 450 to 650 of the donors called V segments functional above 56.7% productive rearrangements and segregating when the between-donor standard deviation exceeded 5%. A statistical classification framework was developed to diagnose cytomegalovirus status using the catalog of TCR beta chain sequences. In a later analysis, TCR nucleotide sequences were compared against IMGT/GENE-DB human TR gene sequences so that V and J genes could be assigned. In a later analysis, CDR3 sequences and most-parsimonious VDJ recombination scenarios were assigned using the TCRdist pipeline. In a later analysis, each TCR beta chain was defined by its CDR3 amino acid sequence together with its V-gene family, and reads lacking a unique V-gene family were excluded. As a way to deal with suspected cross-contamination and a sequencing artifact, a later analysis dropped hundreds of nucleotide sequences that were highly shared and had low generation probability. For each public chain, a later analysis derived a clonal expansion index from normalized ranks of inferred template counts within each repertoire. Generation probabilities in a later analysis came from a VDJ recombination model fitted to out-of-frame rearrangements, and those results were checked against IGoR. In a later analysis, hypergeometric tests were used to score TCR-TCR, TCR-HLA and TCR-CMV co-occurrence, with a repertoire-size bias correction applied to TCR pairs. False discovery rates were estimated in a later analysis by permuting HLA or CMV assignments 20 times. In a later analysis, co-occurring TCRs were grouped with DBSCAN, and TCRdist sequence similarity was added when clustering was performed within HLA-allele-positive subsets. Co-occurrence clustering excluded repertoires with fewer than 30,000 or more than 120,000 public chains, plus five with anomalous nucleotide sharing. Not all clones reach the TCRdb copy of this immuneACCESS table, which keeps in-frame sequences only. Checked studies attribute under half of the gap to unresolved V genes and leave the rest unexplained. V, J and clone size were drawn from that table, and D and trimming were deduced from the DNA. This sample has 100,000 to 150,000 clones in its table, and about 77% of those were observed once. The top ten hold about 1.5% of the sample.

Cut back by 5 bases and 4 bases, the V and J ends lie 18 bases apart. CDR1 SEHNR and CDR2 FQNEAQ are derived from the germline V gene (reference sequence). The CDR3 spans 16 residues, from the cysteine through the phenylalanine. Only CDR3 DNA remains: 48 bases, in frame from the first base. This sample is part of a study of cytomegalovirus exposure and HLA in healthy donors (dated by TCRdb to about 2017). Regarding the research as a whole: An earlier analysis of fewer than 750 of the donors reported roughly 300 Gb of sequence data and 95 million to 120 million unique TCR beta sequences obtained from around 190 million T cells. Around 300 gigabases of sequencing data and some 85 million unique TCR sequences were included in an early release covering over 600 HLA-typed donors. The genetic ancestry cluster associated with self-reported Caucasian donors included 81% of the 398 genotyped donors. The study aimed to test whether signatures of past pathogen exposure could be identified by cataloging public T cell receptors. The study used immunosequencing to profile the T cell repertoires of about 670 subjects and linked those repertoires to cytomegalovirus serostatus. A separate validation cohort of approximately 120 different subjects was used in addition to the 666-subject first cohort. High-throughput TCR immunosequencing, statistical association of individual TCRs with disease status, and machine learning were combined to predict cytomegalovirus infection status. In a later analysis, previously published TCR beta repertoires from 500 to 750 donors were re-analyzed and high-resolution HLA genotyping was added so that TCR occurrence patterns could be studied. Rather than using new phenotypic data, the later analysis identified candidate immune exposures from TCR beta sequences and from how often those sequences occurred across donors. An earlier analysis of 450 to 750 of the donors used high-throughput TCR beta sequencing to judge whether each TCR beta V gene segment behaved as functional or pseudogenic. Alongside the repertoire data, information on donor age, sex, ethnicity and CMV serostatus was compiled. In a later genetic analysis, genome-wide SNP genotypes for about three fifths of the roughly 670 donors were used, and that subset was treated as a discovery cohort. All discovery cohort repertoires had been generated using a single sequencing platform. Both class I and class II loci were covered by HLA typing, at four-digit resolution. Typing coverage differed by locus: A, B, C, DRB1 and DQB1 were typed in about 629-630 donors, DQA1 in about 500, DPA1 in 600 to 610, and DPB1 in around 440. Because of strong linkage in the cohort, a few DR-DQ haplotypes were treated as single units for association and clustering. Across some 400 genotyped donors of the cohort, an average of roughly 250,000 unique TCR beta nucleotide sequences per donor were sequenced, and approximately 19% of those sequences were non-productive.

The cohort comprised fewer than 700 healthy bone marrow donors. At the time of sampling, all cohort members were nominally healthy, though unrecorded immune exposures were likely present. The donor was CMV seronegative and was included in the group of a few hundred seronegative cohort members. Every donor gave a peripheral blood sample, and the peripheral blood mononuclear cells from that sample were used for TCR beta sequencing. The Qiagen DNeasy Blood Extraction Kit was used to extract genomic DNA from the blood cell samples. General findings and caveats noted by the study authors: The authors suggested that the approach could potentially be extended to other disease states and immunological phenotypes. The classifier was reported to diagnose cytomegalovirus status with high specificity and sensitivity in both the original cohort and the validation cohort. Linkage disequilibrium might explain the correlated functional status among segregating V segments, but an unknown experimental factor could not be ruled out. According to a later analysis, most CMV-associated TCR beta chains appeared to be HLA-restricted, and the HLA associations seemed to be driven largely by CMV exposure. A later analysis associated about 17,000 TCR beta sequences with specific HLA alleles at a false discovery rate of 0.05. Some IMGT-functional V segments, including TRBV6-2 and TRBV6-3, could not be told apart with the 87-base-pair reads, so those segments were excluded. Because HLA typing was unavailable for some donors at each locus, only the typed subset was used in association tests. Most TCR sequences were observed very rarely across donors, whereas some public TCRs were present in many individuals. In vitro tests confirmed that three of the cytomegalovirus-associated TCR beta chains recognize cytomegalovirus antigens. In the study, 150 to 200 TCR beta chains were listed as associated with cytomegalovirus. A further reported finding was that TCR beta sequences accurately predicted the HLA-A and HLA-B alleles for most subjects in the first cohort. A later genetic analysis associated a missense DCLRE1C variant with V-gene and J-gene trimming of TCR beta chains, and an independent cohort replicated the association. In a later analysis, the rate of TCR association differed among HLA loci, with DRB1 alleles having the most associated TCRs and HLA-C alleles having the fewest. In this cohort, only TCR beta chains were sequenced, and detectable features were limited by the absence of alpha or paired-chain data. Immune exposure information for the cohort was limited to CMV serostatus. A later genetic analysis reported fewer N-insertions in productive TCRs among donors in an Asian-associated ancestry cluster than the roughly 700-donor mean. According to a later analysis, parvovirus B19, influenza, CMV and Epstein-Barr virus appeared linked to several top co-occurrence clusters. Compared with equally common non-associated chains, HLA-associated TCR beta chains in a later analysis were more clonally expanded and had lower generation probabilities. In an earlier analysis of more than 450 of the donors, most TCR beta V segments were observed in productive rearrangements about 87% or about 30% of the time, broadly matching IMGT annotations. Assigning TCR associations to individual alleles was difficult when HLA alleles, especially DR and DQ, strongly co-occurred. A cluster of highly shared sequence variants was judged likely to represent a technical artifact of the sequencing pipeline. Fewer than 20 rarely observed V segments, including chromosome 9 orphons, were excluded from the earlier analysis of 550 to 700 of the donors because counts were too low. The presence/absence analyses assumed that sequencing depth was roughly uniform across donors, and that assumption may not be true.

Sequencing used PBMCs. The TCR sequence derives from a woman aged 40-49 years in good health and CMV-seronegative. The chain is made from TRBV7-9 and TRBJ1-3; too little of a D gene remains to name it. The CDR3 region: CASSRGWRGRGNTIYF. The sequence in DNA is TGTGCCAGCAGCCGAGGGTGGCGAGGGCGAGGAAACACCATATATTTT.